This T cell receptor beta chain comes out of a study of tumor-infiltrating lymphocytes in localized non-small cell lung cancer. Study context: Several tumor histologies, both smoking statuses, and some post-neoadjuvant chemotherapy samples were included.

This clone was observed once. What it binds is unknown. Regarding the study as a whole: Technical variation could not be separated from intratumor heterogeneity here. Available tissue quantity limited TCR sequencing to a patient subset. Higher tumor T cell infiltration than in uninvolved lung was supported by TCRbeta sequencing.

Method: immunoSEQ multiplex PCR; TCRdb's copy keeps in-frame clones and lacks some. Of over 9,000 clones listed, 65% to 90% are singletons. The clonotype originates from a human donor with non-small cell lung cancer. Material for sequencing was uninvolved lung tissue not adjacent to the tumor.

The CDR3, as DNA: TGCAGCGGCCGGGACAGGCTCTACGAGCAGTACTTC. The encoded protein is CSGRDRLYEQYF. V and J are TRBV29-1 and TRBJ2-7, with 8 bases fitting TRBD1. This CDR3 has 12 residues. The ends lost 7 bases at V and 3 bases at J; junction bases unmatched: 5. Germline-derived CDR1 and CDR2 are SQVTM and ANQGSEA.